This entry lists 11 T cell receptor beta chains sequenced from one sample in a study of regulatory T cells in long-lasting Graves disease. Arm-PCR of CDR3 regions with iRepertoire HTBI primers generated TCR beta libraries. MiXCR was run by TCRdb on the multiplex PCR reads, yielding one entry per CDR3 protein. In the table there are fewer than 550,000 distinct CDR3 sequences, less than 20% of which are singletons. Time point in this sample: newly diagnosed GD, antithyroid drugs for less than 3 months. RNA extracted from PBMCs served as the sequencing template. These sequences were also reported in another study, on T cells in Graves' hyperthyroidism and ophthalmopathy.

The sequencing used peripheral blood mononuclear cells (PBMCs), collected at new diagnosis, from a patient treated with antithyroid drugs. The receptors originated from a woman between 18 and 30 years old with Graves disease.

The rearrangement uses TRBV29-1 and TRBJ1-2, with 8 bases aligning to TRBD1. CDR1 is SQVTM and CDR2 is ANQGSEA in the germline V gene. CDR3 length: 14 residues. With 3 bases clipped from V and 3 bases from J, the junction kept 6 bases outside the gene matches. The CDR3 coding sequence is TGCAGCGTTGAGAGGGACAGGCCCTACTATGGCTACACCTTC. Translated, it gives CSVERDRPYYGYTF.

This clonotype occurred many times. The rearrangement joins TRBV7-9 to TRBJ2-1; 10 bases map to TRBD2. The CDR3 loop spans 16 amino acids. Germline values: CDR1 SEHNR, CDR2 FQNEAQ (reference sequence). V gave up 3 bases and J gave up 4 bases; unmatched junction bases: 6. The CDR3 spells CASSLGSGRVYNEQFF. CDR3 coding DNA: TGTGCCAGCAGCTTGGGGAGCGGGAGGGTGTACAATGAGCAGTTCTTC.

The CDR3 bases are TGTGCCAGCAGCACGGCGGGGGCCAGGCATTCACCCCTCCACTTT. Residues: CASSTAGARHSPLHF. The rearrangement links TRBV7-9 to TRBJ1-6; D is perhaps TRBD1 (6 bases). Germline V lookup: CDR1 SEHNR, CDR2 FQNEAQ (reference sequence). The CDR3 covers 15 residues. Trimming stripped 5 bases from V and 8 bases from J, with 16 bases between.

This clonotype was seen at least ten times. This chain connects TRBV2 to TRBJ2-5, with 7 bases that match TRBD1. Germline values: CDR1 SNHLY, CDR2 FYNNEI. The CDR3 contains 13 residues. The trim removed 7 bases at V and 3 bases at J, leaving 5 bases unmatched. The CDR3 DNA is TGTGCCAGCAACAGGGACAGAAAAGAGACCCAGTACTTC. This translates into CASNRDRKETQYF. Drawing the rest from reference TRBV2 and TRBJ2-5, the complete variable domain is EPEVTQTPSHQVTQMGQEVILRCVPISNHLYFYWYRQILGQKVEFLVSFYNNEISEKSEIFDDQFSVERPDGSNFTLKIRSTKLEDSAMYFCASNRDRKETQYFGPGTRLLVL.

About this clonotype itself: With a much larger clone just one base away, this may be a read error. The V and J genes are TRBV3-1 and TRBJ2-5; possibly TRBD1 for D (6 bases). The J call could be wrong; TRBJ2-1 is a better fit for the DNA end. The CDR3 consists of 13 residues. Germline-derived CDR1 and CDR2 are LGHDT and YNNKEL (reference sequence). DNA for the CDR3: TGTGCCAGCAGCTCAGGGGTATACAATGAGCAGTTCTTC. Translation gives CASSSGVYNEQFF.

With regard to this clonotype: Since a much larger clone is just one base distant, this may be a read error. The rearrangement joins TRBV29-1 to TRBJ2-3; no clear D. The J call could be wrong; TRBJ2-1 is a better fit for the DNA end. The CDR3 consists of 13 residues. Looked up from germline, CDR1 is SQVTM and CDR2 is ANQGSEA. The CDR3 sequence: CSVTTSRSYEQFF. CDR3 DNA: TGCAGCGTCACGACGAGTCGCTCCTACGAGCAGTTCTTC.

This clonotype was seen at least ten times. The chain uses TRBV10-3 and TRBJ2-7; 7 bases are a match to TRBD2. Germline V lookup: CDR1 ENHRY, CDR2 SYGVKD. This CDR3 is built from 13 residues. J gave up 0 bases and V 7 bases, and 3 bases lay outside the gene matches. The CDR3 bases are TGTGCCATCAAGGGCGGGAGCTCCTACGAGCAGTACTTC. Translating it yields CAIKGGSSYEQYF.

This chain joins TRBV14 and TRBJ2-3; D possibly corresponds to TRBD2 (7 bases). Gene TRBJ2-1 matches the end of the DNA better, so the J call may be wrong. The germline V gene has CDR1 SGHDN and CDR2 FVKESK. CDR3 length: 15 amino acids. CDR3: CASSQRGGLGYEQFF. The CDR3 DNA is TGTGCCAGCAGCCAAAGGGGGGGACTCGGGTACGAGCAGTTCTTC.

On this clonotype: A single base is all that separates this from a far larger clone, so a read error is likely. The chain joins TRBV28 to TRBJ2-4; 8 bases are a match to TRBD1. V shed 4 bases and J 13 bases; nucleotides not matched to a gene: 6. The CDR3 is 12 residues long. Germline-derived CDR1 and CDR2 are MDHEN and SYDVKM. In DNA, the CDR3 is TGTGCCAGCAGTTCCGACAGGGGACAGCAGTACTTC. Translating it yields CASSSDRGQQYF. Full variable domain (missing parts from reference TRBV28 and TRBJ2-4): DVKVTQSSRYLVKRTGEKVFLECVQDMDHENMFWYRQDPGLGLRLIYFSYDVKMKEKGDIPEGYSVSREKKERFSLILESASTNQTSMYLCASSSDRGQQYFGAGTRLSVL.

V is TRBV28 and J is TRBJ2-2, with 7 positions matching TRBD1. V lost 7 bases and J lost 7; bases outside the gene matches: 6. Germline V gives CDR1 MDHEN, CDR2 SYDVKM. This CDR3 has 13 residues. The CDR3 loop is CASTLGDSGELFF. CDR3 sequence (DNA): TGTGCCAGCACCCTGGGGGACAGCGGGGAGCTGTTTTTT.

This clonotype was detected ten times or more. The rearrangement uses TRBV2 and TRBJ2-7, with 12 bases aligning to TRBD2. Germline CDR1 and CDR2: SNHLY and FYNNEI. V was clipped by 6 bases and J by 2 bases; unmatched bases: 5. The CDR3 loop spans 15 amino acids. CDR3 in amino acids: CASRELAGGPYEQYF. CDR3 DNA: TGTGCCAGCAGGGAACTAGCGGGAGGCCCCTACGAGCAGTACTTC.